The 10 T cell receptor beta chains presented below share a single source sample, sequenced in a study of T cells in Graves' hyperthyroidism and ophthalmopathy. From RNA transcripts, TCR beta CDR3 regions were amplified. With the HTBI primer set, the TCR CDR3 went through a first round of RT-PCR. TCRdb re-called the multiplex PCR reads with MiXCR, one entry per CDR3 protein. This repertoire shows some 400,000 distinct CDR3 sequences, approximately 15% found once; its top ten account for more than 9.5%. Specimen: blood. The receptors were sampled from a woman between 55 and 75 years old with Graves' hyperthyroidism.

V usage is TRBV24-1 and J usage is TRBJ2-2; 7 nucleotides agree with TRBD1. V lost 7 bases, J lost 5 bases, and 6 bases stayed unmatched. The CDR3 has 14 residues. Germline V CDR1 and CDR2: KGHDR, SFDVKD. This CDR3 reads CATRDRVGTGELFF. As DNA, the CDR3 is TGTGCCACCAGAGACAGGGTGGGTACCGGGGAGCTGTTTTTT.

This clonotype was counted many times. The chain employs TRBV7-2 and TRBJ2-5, with D possibly TRBD1 on 5 matching bases. The CDR3 has 14 amino acids. V gave up 6 bases and J gave up 1 base, with 12 bases separating them. In germline, CDR1 is SGHTA, CDR2 FQGNSA. In DNA, the CDR3 is TGTGCCAGCAGGTCAAATAGGGGCCAAGAGACCCAGTACTTC. Its translation is CASRSNRGQETQYF.

This clonotype was observed a handful of times. This chain joins TRBV18 and TRBJ2-2; D might be TRBD1 or TRBD2, each matching 5 bases. CDR1 and CDR2 (germline): KGHSH, LQKENI. The CDR3 runs to 15 residues. V was clipped by 3 bases and J by 1 base, with 9 bases between them. CDR3 sequence reads: CASSPGRLNTGELFF. CDR3 DNA sequence: TGTGCCAGCTCACCGGGACGTTTGAACACCGGGGAGCTGTTTTTT.

In this sample, this clonotype turned up many times. The V and J genes are TRBV12-5 and TRBJ2-1; D perhaps matches TRBD2 (5 bases). The CDR3 is made up of 13 amino acids. The ends were cut back, 5 bases at V and 10 bases at J, with 15 bases in the middle. Germline V lookup: CDR1 LGHNT, CDR2 FRNRAP. CDR3 residues: CASGPSYPGEQFF. Here the CDR3 DNA reads TGTGCTAGTGGTCCTTCCTACCCGGGGGAGCAGTTCTTC.

The chain couples TRBV10-1 to TRBJ2-2; 7 bases line up with TRBD2. J was trimmed by 2 bases and V by 3 bases; bases with no gene match: 6. This CDR3 contains 16 residues. Germline assignment: CDR1 WNHNN and CDR2 SYGVQD (reference sequence). CDR3 DNA: TGCGCCAGCAGTGAAGCTGGACTAGGTAACACCGGGGAGCTGTTTTTT. Its translation: CASSEAGLGNTGELFF.

The chain links TRBV4-1 to TRBJ2-7; D ambiguous. This CDR3 comprises 14 residues. CDR1 is MGHRA, CDR2 YSYEKL, per germline. Trimming removed 2 bases from V and 0 bases from J, with 8 bases in between. CDR3 in amino acids: CASSQIRSSYEQYF. The CDR3, as DNA: TGCGCCAGCAGCCAAATAAGGAGCTCCTACGAGCAGTACTTC.

In regard to this clonotype: The junction and the germline gene differ at one end; a read error may be behind it. The chain combines TRBV20-1 with TRBJ2-1; D may be TRBD1 (5 bases). From germline, CDR1 is DFQATT and CDR2 SNEGSKA (reference sequence). This CDR3 spans 15 amino acids. The CDR3 DNA follows: TGCAGTGATAGAGATCGGCAGGGTCCATACAATGAGCAGTTCTTC. Translating it yields CSDRDRQGPYNEQFF.

The chain has TRBV7-8 and TRBJ1-5; D gene ambiguous. Germline V gene data show CDR1 as SGHVS and CDR2 as FQNEAQ. Trimming took 4 bases from V and 0 from J, leaving 7 bases between them. The CDR3 is 14 amino acids. In DNA form, the CDR3 reads TGTGCCAGCAGCTCCATATATAGCAATCAGCCCCAGCATTTT. This encodes CASSSIYSNQPQHF.

This clonotype has ten or more counts. The chain joins TRBV20-1 to TRBJ1-5, with D tentatively TRBD1 (6 bases). The V gene's germline CDR1 is DFQATT and CDR2 SNEGSKA (reference sequence). V was shortened by 3 bases and J by 8 bases, with 14 bases between the two germline ends. The CDR3 runs 13 residues. CDR3 nucleotides: TGCAGTGCTAGGGGGCAGGGGATGGAGCCCCAGCATTTT. Protein: CSARGQGMEPQHF.

In this sample, this clonotype turned up many times. The genes are TRBV11-2 and TRBJ1-2, with D possibly TRBD1 on 5 matching bases. Germline loops: CDR1 SGHAT, CDR2 FQNNGV. With 1 base removed from V and 8 bases from J, the gap between germline ends came to 11 bases. The CDR3 covers 13 residues. Written as DNA, the CDR3 is TGTGCCAGCAGCTTAGGCGGAAGACAGGGCTACACCTTC. Translation: CASSLGGRQGYTF.